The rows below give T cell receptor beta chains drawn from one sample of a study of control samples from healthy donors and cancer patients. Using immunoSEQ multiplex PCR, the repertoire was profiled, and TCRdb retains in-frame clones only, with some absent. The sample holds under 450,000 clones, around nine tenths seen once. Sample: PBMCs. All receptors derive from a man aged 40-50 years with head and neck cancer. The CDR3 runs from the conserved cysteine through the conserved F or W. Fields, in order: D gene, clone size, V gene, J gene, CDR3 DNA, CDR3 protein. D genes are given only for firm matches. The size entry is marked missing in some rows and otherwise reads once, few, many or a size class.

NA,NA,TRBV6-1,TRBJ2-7,TGTGCCAGCAGTGAAGTTGGCTACGAGCAGTACTTC,CASSEVGYEQYF
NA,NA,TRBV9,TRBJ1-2,TGTGCCAGCAGCGTAGATCACAGTTCCTATGGCTACACCTTC,CASSVDHSSYGYTF
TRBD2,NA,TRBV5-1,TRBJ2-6,TGCGCCAGCAGCCCGACTAGCGGGGGGGCACAAGGGGCCAACGTCCTGACTTTC,CASSPTSGGAQGANVLTF
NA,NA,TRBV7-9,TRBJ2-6,TGTGCCAGCAGCCCGATGGGGCCGTCTGGGGCCAACGTCCTGACTTTC,CASSPMGPSGANVLTF
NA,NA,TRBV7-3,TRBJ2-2,TGTGCCAGCAGCTTAACGGCTCGGACCACGAACACCGGGGAGCTGTTTTTT,CASSLTARTTNTGELFF
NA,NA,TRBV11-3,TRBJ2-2,TGTGCCAGCAGTCTAGCGAGCACGAACACCGGGGAGCTGTTTTTT,CASSLASTNTGELFF
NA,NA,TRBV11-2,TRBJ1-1,TGTGCCAGCAGCCCCGATTGGGGGGCGGAAGCTTTCTTT,CASSPDWGAEAFF
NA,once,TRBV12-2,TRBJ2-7,TGTGCAAGTCGCCGCCGGGACACCTCCTACGAGCAGTACTTC,CASRRRDTSYEQYF
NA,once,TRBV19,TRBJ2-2,TGTGCCAGCGGGCCTTTTAGTCTGGCCGGGGAGCTGTTTTTT,CASGPFSLAGELFF
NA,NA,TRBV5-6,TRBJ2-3,TGTGCCAGCAGCTTTGGGCCTAGCACAGATACGCAGTATTTT,CASSFGPSTDTQYF
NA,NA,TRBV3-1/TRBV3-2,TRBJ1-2,TGTGCCAGCAGCCAAGATACCCGATCTGTCTGGGGCTACACCTTC,CASSQDTRSVWGYTF
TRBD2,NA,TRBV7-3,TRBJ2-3,TGTGCCAGCAGCTTAATTACGGGACTAGCGGGAAGCACAGATACGCAGTATTTT,CASSLITGLAGSTDTQYF
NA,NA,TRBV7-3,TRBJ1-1,TGTGCCAGCAGCTTAGTCTTAGCAGACGAAGCTTTCTTT,CASSLVLADEAFF
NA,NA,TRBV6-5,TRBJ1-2,TGTGCCAGCAGTTACTCGAAGAGGCCGTATTCTGGCTACACCTTC,CASSYSKRPYSGYTF
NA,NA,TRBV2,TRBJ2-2,TGTGCCAGCAGTGATTTTTCTGGGTTGGCCGGGGAGCTGTTTTTT,CASSDFSGLAGELFF
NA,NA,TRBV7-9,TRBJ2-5,TGTGCCAGCAGCAGAGGGGGGGGCGGAGAGACCCAGTACTTC,CASSRGGGGETQYF
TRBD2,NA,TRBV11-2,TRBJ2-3,TGTGCCAGCAGCAGGGAGGGACTCACAGATACGCAGTATTTT,CASSREGLTDTQYF
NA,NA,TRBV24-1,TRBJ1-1,TGTGCCACCAGTGATTTAAGTTCTGAAGCTTTCTTT,CATSDLSSEAFF
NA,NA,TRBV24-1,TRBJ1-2,TGTGCCACCTACACGGCAAACTATGGCTACACCTTC,CATYTANYGYTF
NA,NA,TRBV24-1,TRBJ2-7,TGTGCCACCAGTGAGCCCACCCCCCAGGGACCCTACGAGCAGTACTTC,CATSEPTPQGPYEQYF
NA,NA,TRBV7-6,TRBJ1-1,TGTGCCAGCAGCTTATACGGGGCTGAAGCTTTCTTT,CASSLYGAEAFF
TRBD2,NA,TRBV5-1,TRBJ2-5,TGCGCCAGCAGCTCGGGACTAGCGGGAGAAGAGACCCAGTACTTC,CASSSGLAGEETQYF
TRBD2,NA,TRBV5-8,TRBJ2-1,TGTGCCAGCAGCTTGGGAACTAGCGGAGGCTCCTACAATGAGCAGTTCTTC,CASSLGTSGGSYNEQFF
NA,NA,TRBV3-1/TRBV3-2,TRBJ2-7,TGTGCCAGCAGCTCCGCACCGAGCTCCTACGAGCAGTACTTC,CASSSAPSSYEQYF
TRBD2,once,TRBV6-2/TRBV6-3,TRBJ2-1,TGTGCCAGCAGTTACCCCCCGACTAGCTTTCAGTTCTTC,CASSYPPTSFQFF
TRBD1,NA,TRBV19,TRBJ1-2,TGTGCCAGTAGTATCCCGACAGGGCCCGGTGGTGGTGGCTACACCTTC,CASSIPTGPGGGGYTF